These 10 T cell receptor beta chains came from one sample sequenced in a study of pediatric ulcerative colitis. Libraries were prepared by immunoSEQ multiplex PCR; TCRdb keeps only in-frame clonotypes and omits some of them. The sample includes approximately 30,000 clones, 82% of them seen just once. The sequenced material came from blood. All receptors derive from a boy aged 5-17 years with severe ulcerative colitis.

The rearrangement links TRBV5-4 to TRBJ1-1; a weak D match, TRBD1 (5 bases). CDR3 size: 16 residues. The V gene lost 0 bases and the J gene lost 4 bases, with 16 bases spanning the gap. Germline CDR1 is SGHNT and CDR2 is YYREEE (reference sequence). CDR3 residues: CASSLEGRVRGTEAFF. The CDR3 bases are TGTGCCAGCAGCTTGGAGGGGCGCGTTCGGGGCACTGAAGCTTTCTTT.

This clone occurred once. The chain employs TRBV9 and TRBJ2-5; 8 bases are a match to TRBD1. The V gene end was trimmed by 2 bases and the J gene end by 3 bases; junction bases not matched to a gene: 0. This CDR3 has 13 residues. Germline V gene data show CDR1 as SGDLS and CDR2 as YYNGEE. CDR3 region: CASSVDREETQYF. CDR3 in DNA: TGTGCCAGCAGCGTGGACAGGGAAGAGACCCAGTACTTC. Full variable domain (outside the CDR3, taken from reference TRBV9 and TRBJ2-5): DSGVTQTPKHLITATGQRVTLRCSPRSGDLSVYWYQQSLDQGLQFLIQYYNGEERAKGNILERFSAQQFPDLHSELNLSSLELGDSALYFCASSVDREETQYFGPGTRLLVL.

The V gene is TRBV18, the J gene TRBJ1-4; TRBD1 matches at 9 bases. The germline CDR1 and CDR2 sequences are KGHSH and LQKENI. Trimming removed 3 bases from V and 7 bases from J; junction bases left unmatched: 3. This CDR3 contains 14 residues. CDR3 DNA sequence: TGTGCCAGCTCACCTGGGACAGGGACTGAAAAACTGTTTTTT. Residues: CASSPGTGTEKLFF.

In this sample, this clone turned up a few times. This chain uses TRBV23-1 with TRBJ1-5; D is uncertain. TRBV23-1 falls under the ORF class, with uncertain function. Trimming removed 2 bases from V and 0 bases from J, with 14 bases in between. The CDR3 runs 17 residues. CDR3 coding DNA: TGCGCCAGCAGTCAACGTGTCCCAGCTTATAGCAATCAGCCCCAGCATTTT. Amino acid sequence: CASSQRVPAYSNQPQHF.

This chain links TRBV30 with TRBJ2-1; D might be TRBD2 (6 bases). The germline V gene has CDR1 GTSNPN and CDR2 SVGIG (reference sequence). The V and J ends lost 2 bases and 9 bases respectively, with 8 bases between them. This CDR3 is 11 amino acids long. The CDR3 coding sequence is TGTGCCTGGAGTCTGGGGGGTGAGCAGTTCTTC. This encodes CAWSLGGEQFF.

V and J are TRBV5-4 and TRBJ2-7; TRBD2 agrees at 7 bases. After removal of 0 bases from V and 5 bases from J, the junction contained 8 bases not matched to a gene. CDR1 SGHNT and CDR2 YYREEE come from the germline V gene (reference sequence). The CDR3 consists of 15 residues. The CDR3 is CASSLGVFRGDEQYF. The CDR3 nucleotides read TGTGCCAGCAGCTTGGGGGTGTTCCGGGGGGACGAGCAGTACTTC.

The chain couples TRBV2 to TRBJ2-7; the match to TRBD2 covers 9 bases. With 1 base clipped from V and 3 bases from J, the junction kept 4 bases outside the gene matches. Germline V gene sequence: CDR1 SNHLY, CDR2 FYNNEI. The CDR3 totals 15 residues. The CDR3 sequence is CASSEGVAGDYEQYF. As DNA, the CDR3 is TGTGCCAGCAGTGAAGGGGTAGCGGGGGACTACGAGCAGTACTTC.

The chain carries TRBV18 and TRBJ1-2, with a weak D call TRBD1 (5 bases). The CDR3 totals 17 residues. V was shortened by 4 bases and J by 10 bases, with 28 bases between the two germline ends. Germline V CDR1 and CDR2: KGHSH, LQKENI. DNA of the CDR3: TGTGCCAGCTCACAGACTATCCGGGACGGTGTTTCGTCGGTCTACACCTTC. This gives the protein CASSQTIRDGVSSVYTF.

The V call is TRBV5-1, the J call TRBJ2-6; no clear D gene. There are 15 residues in the CDR3. Trimming shortened V by 2 bases and J by 1 base, and 7 bases separated the two germline ends. In germline, CDR1 is SGHRS, CDR2 YFSETQ. The CDR3 protein is CASSLGGSGANVLTF. As DNA, the CDR3 is TGCGCCAGCAGCTTAGGTGGGTCTGGGGCCAACGTCCTGACTTTC.

This clone was picked up one time. The chain has TRBV13 and TRBJ1-5; no definite D call. Trimming removed 5 bases at V and 0 bases at J, with 8 bases between. This CDR3 has 14 amino acids. The germline CDR1 and CDR2 sequences are PRHDT and FYEKMQ (reference sequence). The CDR3 DNA follows: TGTGCCAGCAGCCCCCGGGGTAGCAATCAGCCCCAGCATTTT. Residues: CASSPRGSNQPQHF.